This T cell receptor (beta chain) was retrieved from a study of molecular identifiers for immune sequencing clone quantification (dated by TCRdb to the late 2010s). Looking at the study overall: For a replicate experiment, RNA from around 20,000 or 100,000 naive CD8 T cells was divided into five aliquots, and four of the five aliquots were sequenced. The study was a methods study using CD8 T cells to benchmark molecular-identifier clustering-based TCR repertoire sequencing (MIDCIRS) and TCR RNA copy counting. What the authors observed across the whole study: About three recovered TCR RNA copies per cell were obtained by modeling, versus about ten by digital PCR, implying a capture efficiency of about 30%. Clones above 20 RNA copies held over 97% of molecules in CMV-specific effector cells but under 1% in naive cells. When barcode sub-clustering was left out, chimeric consensus sequences inflated TCR diversity, with chimeras reaching as high as 47%. Spiked-in Jurkat TCR RNA equal to a single cell's worth was reported to be detectable even within 1,200,000 naive CD8 T cells. Identical TCR molecules sharing a barcode could cause highly expanded clone sizes to be underestimated. Naive libraries contained spiked-in Jurkat TCR RNA (roughly 10 copies' worth), which is not part of the donor repertoire.

Libraries of naive CD8 T cells were built from approximately 20,000 to 980,000 sorted cells, with 10%, 30% or 50% of the purified RNA used. Naive CD8 T cells, defined as CD8+CD4-CCR7+CD45RA+, were FACS-sorted into RLT Plus buffer on a BD FACSAria II. Roughly ten TCR copies' worth of Jurkat RNA were spiked into roughly 19,000-1,000,000 naive CD8 T cell samples to test detection sensitivity. Enrichment of CD8 T cells was performed with RosetteSep CD8+ T Cell Enrichment Cocktail and Ficoll-Paque, after which ACK red cell lysis was carried out. This clonotype was seen a few times. The antigen it recognizes is unknown. There are no base qualities to consult, and no much larger clone falls within one base. V loses 2 bases of germline sequence and J loses 3 bases, and the interval between the two ends is 3 bases. The germline V gene yields SGDLS for CDR1 and YYNGEE for CDR2. CDR3 length: 12 amino acids, cysteine to phenylalanine. Only the CDR3 DNA is retained, 36 bases long and in frame from the first base.

The receptor library was made with PCR. The listed sequencing device is Illumina HiSeq 4000. Bulk TCR libraries were prepared as previously described, using TCR primers listed in Table S5. The Qiagen AllPrep DNA/RNA kit was used to purify total RNA. Reads from multiple sequencing runs of the same library were pooled before analysis. Per the source publication's procedure: Reads were retained only if their TCR constant sequence matched exactly, and those retained reads were trimmed to 150 nt and grouped according to their 12-nt molecular barcodes. Reads within each barcode group were sub-clustered using a 15% Levenshtein threshold, and quality-weighted consensus sequences were constructed for each RNA molecule. Non-functional sequences were excluded, and lower-count sequences lying one edit away from another sequence were also excluded. Based on a fit of two negative binomial distributions, barcode sub-clusters having less than 20% of the maximum read count were discarded. TCRdb reran the public reads through fastp at Q25 and MiXCR, keeping productive beta chains. CDR3 protein sequences are deduplicated, and each keeps its most common genes and DNA. The V and J calls come from TCRdb's annotation, not from the publication. The sample table contains approximately 500,000 distinct CDR3 sequences; only one count was recorded for about 20% of them. The ten largest clones add up to approximately 0.8% of the sample.

The sequence was obtained from a human donor in good health. Some libraries in this study had Jurkat cell RNA spiked in. Recombination joined TRBV9 with TRBJ2-1, with the D gene uncertain. Sequenced material: naive CD8+ T cells from blood, with Jurkat cell RNA spiked in. The cell subset or site label for this specimen denotes: FACS-sorted CD8+CD4-CCR7+CD45RA+ naive T cells. CDR3 reads: CASSVNYNEQFF. The sequenced DNA: TGTGCCAGCAGCGTCAACTACAATGAGCAGTTCTTC. Here the CDR3 is joined to the reference TRBV9 and TRBJ2-1 genes, and the full variable domain is: DSGVTQTPKHLITATGQRVTLRCSPRSGDLSVYWYQQSLDQGLQFLIQYYNGEERAKGNILERFSAQQFPDLHSELNLSSLELGDSALYFCASSVNYNEQFFGPGTRLTVL.